Below are 10 T cell receptor beta chains sequenced from a single sample in a study of spatial heterogeneity in lung cancer. Documented time point: sample taken at primary tumor resection. Whole RNA came from tumor, nontumor lung or frozen PBMC and was sequenced without being sorted. In TCRdb, the 5' RACE reads were re-called with MiXCR into one record per CDR3 protein. This table holds about 14,000 distinct CDR3 sequences, about 9.4% found once. The sample was PBMCs, taken at surgery. These receptors all stem from a male donor with early-stage non-small cell lung cancer.

This clonotype came up a few times. The gene calls are TRBV7-2 and TRBJ2-3, with TRBD2 identical over 12 bases. This CDR3 is 18 amino acids long. Germline trimming cut 5 bases from V and 2 bases from J; bases unmatched to any gene: 11. Germline CDR1 and CDR2: SGHTA and FQGNSA. This CDR3 reads CASSRLAGGRGLTDTQYF. CDR3 sequence (DNA): TGTGCCAGCAGCCGTCTAGCGGGAGGGCGGGGGCTCACAGATACGCAGTATTTT.

By proportion, this clonotype is medium-sized. V usage is TRBV3-1 and J usage is TRBJ2-3; D is uncertain. The V and J ends lost 3 bases and 4 bases respectively, with 11 bases between them. Germline assignment: CDR1 LGHDT and CDR2 YNNKEL (reference sequence). The CDR3 is 14 amino acids. The CDR3 sequence: CASSHSTTSDTQYF. CDR3 coding DNA: TGTGCCAGCAGCCATTCGACGACTTCAGATACGCAGTATTTT.

This clonotype occurred many times. The rearrangement links TRBV5-1 to TRBJ1-1, with D tentatively TRBD1 (5 bases). CDR1 and CDR2 (germline): SGHRS, YFSETQ. V was trimmed by 0 bases and J by 1 base, leaving 7 bases between them. The CDR3 is 14 amino acids. For the CDR3, the DNA is TGCGCCAGCAGCTTGGGGGGACGGAACACTGAAGCTTTCTTT. Its translation is CASSLGGRNTEAFF.

This clonotype is categorized as medium-sized. CDR3 nucleotides: TGCAGCGCCGGGATACAGGCGAACACTGAAGCTTTCTTT. Translated, it gives CSAGIQANTEAFF. V is TRBV29-1 and J is TRBJ1-1; D is perhaps TRBD1 (5 bases). In germline, CDR1 is SQVTM, CDR2 ANQGSEA. CDR3 length: 13 amino acids. V lost 7 bases and J 1 base, leaving 13 bases between the germline ends.

The table lists this clonotype with many counts. The chain combines TRBV9 with TRBJ2-7; maybe TRBD1 (5 bases). The CDR3 sequence is 14 residues long. Trimming left V 0 bases short and J 2 bases short, with 9 bases between. Germline lookup yields CDR1 SGDLS and CDR2 YYNGEE. CDR3 loop: CASSVDPGTYEQYF. The DNA of the CDR3 is TGTGCCAGCAGCGTAGATCCAGGGACCTACGAGCAGTACTTC. The complete variable domain, with remaining parts taken from reference TRBV9 and TRBJ2-7, reads DSGVTQTPKHLITATGQRVTLRCSPRSGDLSVYWYQQSLDQGLQFLIQYYNGEERAKGNILERFSAQQFPDLHSELNLSSLELGDSALYFCASSVDPGTYEQYFGPGTRLTVT.

This clonotype appeared a few times. The gene calls are TRBV20-1 and TRBJ2-5, with a possible D match to TRBD2 (6 bases). This CDR3 region has 17 residues. The germline gives CDR1 DFQATT, CDR2 SNEGSKA (reference sequence). The V end was cut by 0 bases, the J end by 2 bases, with 19 bases between. In nucleotides, the CDR3 is TGCAGTGCTAGAGATACTCTGGCGGGGATTATTCAAGAGACCCAGTACTTC. Amino acids: CSARDTLAGIIQETQYF.

This clonotype was observed many times. J is TRBJ2-2 and V is TRBV29-1; D possibly matches TRBD1 or TRBD2 (6 bases each). V lost 4 bases to trimming and J lost 4 bases, with 13 bases between them. CDR1 and CDR2 (germline): SQVTM, ANQGSEA. The CDR3 contains 14 residues. CDR3 bases: TGCAGCGTTGTAGGAGGGGGAGGCACCGGGGAGCTGTTTTTT. It yields the protein CSVVGGGGTGELFF.

This clonotype was picked up a small number of times. V and J are TRBV28 and TRBJ2-1; TRBD2 matches at 7 bases. V shed 4 bases, J shed 7 bases, and the junction held 25 bases outside the gene matches. The CDR3 sequence is 20 residues long. Germline CDR1 MDHEN, CDR2 SYDVKM. CDR3 residues: CASSSPPRAVAGRILNEQFF. For the CDR3, the DNA is TGTGCCAGCAGTTCCCCCCCCCGGGCAGTTGCCGGGAGGATACTAAATGAGCAGTTCTTC.

By frequency in the sample, this clonotype is medium-sized. The chain carries TRBV6-2 or TRBV6-3 and TRBJ2-7, with 9 positions matching TRBD2. Trimming removed 5 bases from V and 6 bases from J; junction bases left unmatched: 8. This CDR3 is built from 14 residues. Germline assignment: CDR1 MNHEY and CDR2 SVGEGT. The CDR3 is CASSNAGGPGEQYF. The CDR3 DNA reads TGTGCCAGCAGTAATGCGGGAGGGCCGGGCGAGCAGTACTTC.

This clonotype was counted at least ten times. V usage is TRBV27 and J usage is TRBJ1-5, with TRBD1 identical over 7 bases. The CDR3 length is 15 residues. Germline V gene lookup returns CDR1 MNHEY and CDR2 SMNVEV (reference sequence). The V and J ends lost 2 bases and 3 bases, in that order; junction bases with no gene match: 4. CDR3 sequence (DNA): TGTGCCAGCAGTTTAATGGGACAGCCCAATCAGCCCCAGCATTTT. Translation: CASSLMGQPNQPQHF.